Reported below is one T cell receptor (beta chain). The antigen remains unidentified. The data were taken from a study of T-cell reconstitution after alpha-beta-depleted transplantation in children. Study conclusions and caveats: T-cell counts and diversity at one year post-transplant came mainly from newly produced T cells.

Preparing the TCRbeta library involved the use of unique molecular identifiers. TCRdb reprocessed the PCR reads with MiXCR, giving one entry per CDR3 protein. Of 300,000 to 400,000 distinct CDR3 sequences detected, about a sixth appear once; the ten largest clones hold about 41%. The germline CDR1 and CDR2 sequences are SGHVS and FNYEAQ. The CDR3 loop spans 18 amino acids. The V end was cut by 2 bases, the J end by 8 bases, with 25 bases between. The sample consisted of PBMCs, mostly from graft donor cells, taken 360 days after TCRalphabeta/CD19-depleted stem cell transplant. This TCR was sampled from a male patient between 2 and 15 years old who had a stem cell transplant for acute lymphoblastic leukemia, so the T cells may come from the graft donor. The chain links TRBV7-6 to TRBJ2-1; possibly TRBD1 for D (5 bases). The CDR3 here is CASSLKGAIAGLGDEQFF. For the CDR3, the DNA is TGTGCCAGCAGCTTAAAAGGGGCGATCGCTGGCCTCGGCGATGAGCAGTTCTTC.